The subject of this entry is one T cell receptor beta chain. This sample was taken from a study of cytomegalovirus exposure and HLA in healthy donors. Germline CDR1 MNHNS, CDR2 SASEGT. The CDR3 loop spans 13 amino acids. V was pared by 5 bases and J by 15 bases, with 20 bases between. The table came from immunoSEQ multiplex PCR; TCRdb's copy has only in-frame clones and leaves some out. The sample includes about 88,000 clones, 84% of them seen just once. The specimen sequenced was PBMCs. V is TRBV6-1 and J is TRBJ2-1; D might be TRBD1 (6 bases). The origin of this receptor is a woman aged 18-29 years in good health and CMV-seropositive. The chain's CDR3 is CASSNRVREQLFF. CDR3 DNA: TGTGCCAGCAGTAACAGGGTCCGCGAGCAGTTGTTCTTC.